This T cell receptor (beta chain) derives from a study of human T cells and chemical hapten exposure. The sample holds many counts of this clonotype. Its matching antigen is unknown. Study conclusions and caveats: With regard to DPC sensitization, TCRs above 1 in 1000 frequency did not change.

TCRdb processed the RACE reads anew with MiXCR; each CDR3 protein has one entry. The sample has some 380,000 distinct CDR3 sequences, approximately 5.1% seen once; the top ten hold under 3%. The time point here: patch test 1, 2 weeks after DPC sensitization. The treatment denotes: therapeutic diphenylcyclopropenone sensitization with weekly scalp DPC. Trimming took 0 bases from V and 6 from J, leaving 16 bases between them. The CDR3 sequence is 16 residues long. Germline V gene lookup returns CDR1 LGHNA and CDR2 YNFKEQ. The genes are TRBV4-2 and TRBJ2-3; no definite D call. The TCR originated in a woman aged 50 to 60 with alopecia areata. Some clones in this sample may be carry-over from other donors' samples. The sample in question was whole blood, obtained in connection with sensitization to the hapten diphenylcyclopropenone (DPC). The chain's CDR3 is CASSQEVPPTADTQYF. DNA for the CDR3: TGTGCCAGCAGCCAAGAAGTGCCCCCGACCGCGGATACGCAGTATTTT.